Listed here are 6 T cell receptor beta chains from one sample, sequenced in a study of T cell clones after liver transplantation. Repertoires were generated with immunoSEQ multiplex PCR, while TCRdb's copy carries only in-frame clones and drops some. In the table there are some 80,000 clones, approximately 80% of which are singletons. The sample in question was CD4+ T cells from blood, obtained roughly 48 months after liver transplant. The receptors shown here come from a human patient who received a liver transplant. Some T cells may have originated in the graft donor.

This chain joins TRBV6-6 and TRBJ1-4; possibly TRBD1 for D (6 bases). The CDR3 runs 14 residues. V was cut by 6 bases and J by 4 bases, with 12 bases left in between. CDR1 and CDR2 (germline): MNHNY, SVGAGI (reference sequence). CDR3 sequence (DNA): TGTGCCAGCAGCGGACAGCCTAATAATGAAAAACTGTTTTTT. Residues: CASSGQPNNEKLFF.

This sequence joins TRBV5-4 and TRBJ1-6; D not certain. The CDR3 covers 15 residues. The germline CDR1 and CDR2 sequences are SGHNT and YYREEE (reference sequence). V was pared by 2 bases and J by 10 bases, with 16 bases between. In nucleotides, the CDR3 is TGTGCCAGCAGCTTTCGAACCCTCACGGGGTCACCCCTCCACTTT. It yields the protein CASSFRTLTGSPLHF.

In DNA form, the CDR3 reads TGTGCCAGCAGTTACGGTGGCGGGTCTAGCACAGATACGCAGTATTTT. Translated, it gives CASSYGGGSSTDTQYF. This chain uses TRBV6-5 with TRBJ2-3, with D possibly being TRBD2 (5 bases). The length of the CDR3 is 16 residues. The ends were cut back, 2 bases at V and 0 bases at J, with 12 bases in the middle. Germline CDR1 is MNHEY and CDR2 is SVGAGI.

This sequence joins TRBV7-3 and TRBJ2-3; TRBD2 might be the D (6 bases). The germline V gene has CDR1 SGHTA and CDR2 FQGTGA. V lost 5 bases and J lost 5, with 17 bases in between. The CDR3 runs 15 residues. CDR3 DNA: TGTGCCAGCAGCCCCCTCGTCGGGGGAAGAGATACGCAGTATTTT. This encodes CASSPLVGGRDTQYF.

This clone was picked up a small number of times. The V gene is TRBV27, the J gene TRBJ1-2, with D possibly being TRBD1 (6 bases). V dropped 6 bases and J dropped 3 bases, with 11 bases sitting between them. The CDR3 contains 13 residues. Germline V gene lookup returns CDR1 MNHEY and CDR2 SMNVEV (reference sequence). The CDR3 DNA reads as TGTGCCAGCAGCCCAAGACAGGACTATGGCTACACCTTC. Translated, it gives CASSPRQDYGYTF.

In its sample, this clone ranks as medium-sized. The chain is built from TRBV6-5 and TRBJ2-2; D unresolved. CDR1 is MNHEY, CDR2 SVGAGI, per germline. This CDR3 is built from 14 residues. V dropped 5 bases and J dropped 1 base, with 8 bases sitting between them. CDR3 residues: CASSPGWNTGELFF. For the CDR3, the DNA is TGTGCCAGCAGTCCAGGCTGGAACACCGGGGAGCTGTTTTTT.